Following are 9 T cell receptor beta chains from one sample sequenced in a study of human T cells and chemical hapten exposure. One entry per CDR3 protein results from TCRdb running MiXCR on the RACE reads. This table has some 90,000 distinct CDR3 sequences, approximately 9% appearing once. Time point indicated: healthy volunteer bleed at 2 weeks. Total RNA extraction was carried out from unfractionated whole blood. Specimen: whole blood. These receptor sequences come from a female donor in good health. Some clones in this sample may be carry-over from other donors' samples.

This clonotype was recorded many times. This chain uses TRBV10-3 with TRBJ2-7; D remains unclear. V lost 2 bases to trimming and J lost 4 bases, with 9 bases between them. The CDR3 is 13 amino acids. CDR1 and CDR2 (germline): ENHRY, SYGVKD. This CDR3 is CAISEGSDYEQYF. CDR3 in DNA: TGTGCCATCAGTGAGGGCAGCGATTACGAGCAGTACTTC.

This clonotype has a handful of counts. J is TRBJ2-5 and V is TRBV3-1, with TRBD2 matching over 10 bases. This CDR3 has 16 residues. V shed 0 bases, J shed 1 base, and the junction held 2 bases outside the gene matches. Per germline, CDR1 LGHDT and CDR2 YNNKEL (reference sequence). The CDR3 DNA sequence: TGTGCCAGCAGCCAAGAACTAGCGGGAAGCCAAGAGACCCAGTACTTC. This gives the protein CASSQELAGSQETQYF.

The chain carries TRBV19 and TRBJ2-6; D gene unclear. Germline CDR1 LNHDA, CDR2 SQIVND (reference sequence). The CDR3 covers 17 residues. The V gene lost 5 bases and the J gene lost 0 bases, with 14 bases spanning the gap. The CDR3 DNA reads as TGTGCCAGTAGTCTTGTCTATGGCAGCTCTGGGGCCAACGTCCTGACTTTC. This sequence encodes CASSLVYGSSGANVLTF.

This clonotype appeared many times. The chain joins TRBV28 to TRBJ1-2; D is perhaps TRBD1 (5 bases). V was pared by 5 bases and J by 8 bases, with 15 bases between. The CDR3 sequence is 13 residues long. Germline V gene lookup returns CDR1 MDHEN and CDR2 SYDVKM. CDR3 loop: CASSTSGTGGYTF. CDR3 DNA sequence: TGTGCCAGCAGTACATCAGGGACGGGGGGCTACACCTTC.

V and J are TRBV7-8 and TRBJ1-2; TRBD1 matches at 7 bases. Germline V gene lookup returns CDR1 SGHVS and CDR2 FQNEAQ. Trimming removed 1 base from V and 7 bases from J; junction bases left unmatched: 9. The CDR3 has 15 residues. The CDR3 protein is CASSLGGKGAVGYTF. In DNA form, the CDR3 reads TGTGCCAGCAGCTTAGGAGGGAAGGGGGCTGTTGGCTACACCTTC.

This clonotype was seen a handful of times. The chain joins TRBV4-3 to TRBJ2-1; maybe TRBD1 (5 bases). There are 18 residues in the CDR3. Germline CDR1 and CDR2: LGHNA and YSLEER. Between the trimmed V and J ends, which lost 1 base and 4 bases, there was a span of 20 bases. This chain's CDR3 is CASSQVLLGPKGYNEQFF. The CDR3 bases are TGCGCCAGCAGCCAAGTCCTCCTCGGCCCGAAGGGGTACAATGAGCAGTTCTTC.

In its sample, this clonotype was seen a few times. The V call is TRBV7-9, the J call TRBJ1-1, with 9 bases lining up with TRBD1. The V gene's germline CDR1 is SEHNR and CDR2 FQNEAQ (reference sequence). With V trimmed by 3 bases and J by 0 bases, 14 bases remained unmatched. The CDR3 sequence is 19 residues long. The CDR3 here is CASSFQPGTGKLMNTEAFF. DNA for the CDR3: TGTGCCAGCAGCTTTCAACCCGGGACAGGGAAACTCATGAACACTGAAGCTTTCTTT.

This clonotype was picked up a small number of times. The genes are TRBV29-1 and TRBJ2-1; 8 bases align to TRBD1. CDR1 and CDR2 (germline): SQVTM, ANQGSEA. The CDR3 loop spans 12 amino acids. Trimming cost V 1 base and J 13 bases; bases outside gene matches: 6. The CDR3 reads CSVEVTDRVQFF. DNA of the CDR3: TGCAGCGTTGAAGTCACGGACAGGGTCCAGTTCTTC.

The chain carries TRBV11-2 and TRBJ1-1; D uncertain. Trimming took 1 base from V and 4 from J, leaving 10 bases between them. The germline CDR1 and CDR2 sequences are SGHAT and FQNNGV. The CDR3 length is 14 residues. CDR3 nucleotides: TGTGCCAGCAGCTTAGGCGGAGGCATCACTGAAGCTTTCTTT. Its translation is CASSLGGGITEAFF.